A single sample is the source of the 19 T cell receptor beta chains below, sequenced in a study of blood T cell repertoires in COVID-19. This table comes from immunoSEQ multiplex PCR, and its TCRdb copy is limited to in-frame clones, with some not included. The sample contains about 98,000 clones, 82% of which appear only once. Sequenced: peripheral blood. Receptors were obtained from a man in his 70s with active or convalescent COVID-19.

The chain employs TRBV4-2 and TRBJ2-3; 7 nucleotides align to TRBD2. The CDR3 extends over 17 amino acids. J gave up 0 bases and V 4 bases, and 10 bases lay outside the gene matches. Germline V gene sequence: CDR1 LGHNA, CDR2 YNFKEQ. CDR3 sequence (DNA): TGTGCCAGCAGCCGGACGAGCGGGGCCGCTAGCACAGATACGCAGTATTTT. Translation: CASSRTSGAASTDTQYF.

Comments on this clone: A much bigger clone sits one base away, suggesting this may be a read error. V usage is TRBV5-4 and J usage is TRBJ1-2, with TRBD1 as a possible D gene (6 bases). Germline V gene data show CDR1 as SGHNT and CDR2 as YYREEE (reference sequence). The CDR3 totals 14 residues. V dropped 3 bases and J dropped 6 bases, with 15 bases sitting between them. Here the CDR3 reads CASSWGQGEHGYTF. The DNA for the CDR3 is TGTGCCAGCAGCTGGGGACAAGGGGAGCATGGCTACACCTTC. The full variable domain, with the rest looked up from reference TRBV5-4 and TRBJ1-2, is ETGVTQSPTHLIKTRGQQVTLRCSSQSGHNTVSWYQQALGQGPQFIFQYYREEENGRGNFPPRFSGLQFPNYSSELNVNALELDDSALYLCASSWGQGEHGYTFGSGTRLTVV.

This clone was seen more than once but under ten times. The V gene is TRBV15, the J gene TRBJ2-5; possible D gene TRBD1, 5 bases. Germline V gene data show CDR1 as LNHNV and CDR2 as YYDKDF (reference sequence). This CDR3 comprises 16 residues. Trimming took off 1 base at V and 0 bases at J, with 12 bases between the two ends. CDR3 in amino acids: CATSRAHRTYQETQYF. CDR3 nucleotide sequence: TGTGCCACCAGCAGAGCGCACAGGACGTACCAAGAGACCCAGTACTTC.

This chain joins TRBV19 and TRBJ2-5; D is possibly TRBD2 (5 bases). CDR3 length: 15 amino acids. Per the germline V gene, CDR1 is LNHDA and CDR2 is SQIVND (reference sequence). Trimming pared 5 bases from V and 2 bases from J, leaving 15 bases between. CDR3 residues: CASSGLGLFQETQYF. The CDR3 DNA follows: TGTGCCAGTAGTGGGCTCGGACTTTTTCAAGAGACCCAGTACTTC.

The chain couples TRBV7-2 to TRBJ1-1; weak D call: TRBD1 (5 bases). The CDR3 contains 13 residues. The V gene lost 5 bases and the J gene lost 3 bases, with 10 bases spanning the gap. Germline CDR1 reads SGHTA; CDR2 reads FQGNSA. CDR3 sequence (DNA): TGTGCCAGCAGCGCCCAGGGTTACACTGAAGCTTTCTTT. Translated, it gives CASSAQGYTEAFF. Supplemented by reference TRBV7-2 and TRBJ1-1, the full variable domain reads GAGVSQSPSNKVTEKGKDVELRCDPISGHTALYWYRQSLGQGLEFLIYFQGNSAPDKSGLPSDRFSAERTGGSVSTLTIQRTQQEDSAVYLCASSAQGYTEAFFGQGTRLTVV.

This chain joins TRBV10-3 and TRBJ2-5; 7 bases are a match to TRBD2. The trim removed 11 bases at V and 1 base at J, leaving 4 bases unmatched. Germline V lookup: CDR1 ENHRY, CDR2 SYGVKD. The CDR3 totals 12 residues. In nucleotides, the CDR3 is TGTGCCGCCAGCGGGACCCAAGAGACCCAGTACTTC. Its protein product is CAASGTQETQYF.

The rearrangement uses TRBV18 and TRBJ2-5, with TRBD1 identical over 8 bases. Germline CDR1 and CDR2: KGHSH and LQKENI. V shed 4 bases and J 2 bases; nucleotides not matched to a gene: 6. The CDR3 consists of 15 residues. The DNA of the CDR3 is TGTGCCAGCTCACGACAGGGGCGAGGGCAAGAGACCCAGTACTTC. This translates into CASSRQGRGQETQYF.

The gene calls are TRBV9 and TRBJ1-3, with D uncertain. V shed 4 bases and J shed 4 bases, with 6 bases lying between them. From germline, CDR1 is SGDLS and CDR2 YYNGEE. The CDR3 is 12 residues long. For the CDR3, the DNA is TGTGCCAGCAGCTCCGGGGGAAACACCATATATTTT. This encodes CASSSGGNTIYF.

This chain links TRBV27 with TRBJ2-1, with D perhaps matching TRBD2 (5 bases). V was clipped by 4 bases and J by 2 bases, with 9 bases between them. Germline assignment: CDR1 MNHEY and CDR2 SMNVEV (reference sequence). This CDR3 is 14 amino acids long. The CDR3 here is CASSSGFTYNEQFF. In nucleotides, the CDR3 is TGTGCCAGCAGTTCGGGATTTACCTACAATGAGCAGTTCTTC.

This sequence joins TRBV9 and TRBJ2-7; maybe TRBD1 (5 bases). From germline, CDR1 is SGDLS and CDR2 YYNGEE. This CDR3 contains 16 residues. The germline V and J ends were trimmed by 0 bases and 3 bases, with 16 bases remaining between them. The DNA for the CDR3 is TGTGCCAGCAGCGTAGGATCGGGCGTCAGGGACTACGAGCAGTACTTC. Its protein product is CASSVGSGVRDYEQYF.

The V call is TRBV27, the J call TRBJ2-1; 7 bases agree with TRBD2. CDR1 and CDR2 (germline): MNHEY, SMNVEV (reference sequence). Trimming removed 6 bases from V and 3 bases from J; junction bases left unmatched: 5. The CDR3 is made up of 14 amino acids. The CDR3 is CASRSRGVYNEQFF. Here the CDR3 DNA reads TGTGCCAGCAGGAGTCGGGGGGTCTACAATGAGCAGTTCTTC.

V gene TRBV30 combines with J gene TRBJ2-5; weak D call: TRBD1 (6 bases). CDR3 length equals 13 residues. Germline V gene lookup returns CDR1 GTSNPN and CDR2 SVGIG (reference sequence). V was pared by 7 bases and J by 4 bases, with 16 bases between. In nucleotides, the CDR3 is TGTGCCTTCTCCAGGGGATGGCCAGAGACCCAGTACTTC. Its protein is CAFSRGWPETQYF.

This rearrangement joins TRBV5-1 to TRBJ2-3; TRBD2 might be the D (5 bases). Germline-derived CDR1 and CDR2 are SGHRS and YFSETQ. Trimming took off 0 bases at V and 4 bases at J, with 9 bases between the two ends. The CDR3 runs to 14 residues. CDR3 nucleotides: TGCGCCAGCAGCTTGGGGCTAGCATCAGATACGCAGTATTTT. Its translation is CASSLGLASDTQYF.

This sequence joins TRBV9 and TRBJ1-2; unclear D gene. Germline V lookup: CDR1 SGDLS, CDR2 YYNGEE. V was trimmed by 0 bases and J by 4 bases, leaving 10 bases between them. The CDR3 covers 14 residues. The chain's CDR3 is CASSVERAGYGYTF. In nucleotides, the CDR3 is TGTGCCAGCAGCGTAGAGAGGGCTGGCTATGGCTACACCTTC.

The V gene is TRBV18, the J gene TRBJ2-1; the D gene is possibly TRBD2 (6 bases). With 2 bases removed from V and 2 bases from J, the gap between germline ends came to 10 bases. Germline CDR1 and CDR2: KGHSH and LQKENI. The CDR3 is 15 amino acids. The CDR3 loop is CASSPEGRTYNEQFF. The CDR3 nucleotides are TGTGCCAGCTCACCAGAGGGGAGGACCTACAATGAGCAGTTCTTC.

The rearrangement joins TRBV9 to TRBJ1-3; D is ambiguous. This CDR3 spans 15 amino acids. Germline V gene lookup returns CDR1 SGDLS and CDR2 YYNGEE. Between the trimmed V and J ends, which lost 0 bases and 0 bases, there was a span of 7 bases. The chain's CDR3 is CASSVDGPSGNTIYF. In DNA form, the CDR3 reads TGTGCCAGCAGCGTAGATGGCCCCTCTGGAAACACCATATATTTT.

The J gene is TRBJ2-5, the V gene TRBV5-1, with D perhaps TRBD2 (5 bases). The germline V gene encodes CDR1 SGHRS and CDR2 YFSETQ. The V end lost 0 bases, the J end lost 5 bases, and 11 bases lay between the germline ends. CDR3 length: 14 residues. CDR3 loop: CASSLAPGLETQYF. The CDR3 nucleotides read TGCGCCAGCAGCTTGGCTCCGGGATTGGAGACCCAGTACTTC.

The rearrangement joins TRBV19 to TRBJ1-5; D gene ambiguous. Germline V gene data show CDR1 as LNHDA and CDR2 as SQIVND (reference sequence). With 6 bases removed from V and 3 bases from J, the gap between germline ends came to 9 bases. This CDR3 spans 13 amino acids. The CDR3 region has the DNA TGTGCCAGTAGCAGGTCGACCAATCAGCCCCAGCATTTT. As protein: CASSRSTNQPQHF.

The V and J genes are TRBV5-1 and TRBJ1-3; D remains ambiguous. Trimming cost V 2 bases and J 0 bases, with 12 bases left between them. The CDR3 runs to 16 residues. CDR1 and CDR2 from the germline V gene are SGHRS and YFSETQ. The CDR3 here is CASSFGGWSSGNTIYF. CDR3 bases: TGCGCCAGCAGCTTCGGAGGCTGGAGCTCTGGAAACACCATATATTTT.